This entry describes one TCR beta chain. This clonotype was seen repeatedly, ten times or more. The antigen this receptor binds is unknown. Within one base of it there is no much larger clone, and no base qualities were kept. The junction shows trimming of 2 bases on V and 7 bases on J, plus 19 bases between the germline ends. CDR1 and CDR2 were assigned from the germline V gene as SGHTS and YDEGEE. Spanning cysteine to phenylalanine, the CDR3 consists of 16 amino acids. Only the CDR3 region is kept as DNA, spanning 48 bases read in frame from base 1. The data stem from a study of T cells in Graves' hyperthyroidism and ophthalmopathy (dated by TCRdb to the late 2010s). Describing the broader study: Peripheral blood was collected at initial diagnosis, before any treatment. Whether ophthalmopathy could be predicted prospectively was tested in an independent validation cohort made up of 18 to 20 hyperthyroidism patients plus 17 patients who later progressed to ophthalmopathy. In addition, the study compared T-cell repertoires in thyroid tissue and in blood from roughly six Graves' hyperthyroidism patients. TCR Vbeta CDR3 sequencing of 120 to 150 peripheral blood samples (43 ophthalmopathy, some 75 hyperthyroidism and around 17 progressor patients) is reported in the paper. Once sampling was done, hyperthyroidism patients were given methimazole at a starting dose of 30 mg daily, whereas ophthalmopathy patients were given high-dose intravenous methylprednisolone. For training and testing, the 110 or so patients in the discovery cohort were randomly divided in a 7:3 ratio. TCR V-J signatures able to tell the groups apart were searched for in a discovery cohort of 95 or so patients, of whom 40 to 45 had Graves' ophthalmopathy and roughly 57 had stable Graves' hyperthyroidism.

In the ophthalmopathy patients, disease was moderately to severely active, with a Clinical Activity Score of 3 or more, a NOSPECS grade of 4 or more, and a duration of less than 3 months. Exclusion was applied to patients with uncontrolled infections, other autoimmune diseases, pregnancy or lactation. Clinical symptoms, serum thyroxine and TRAb, thyroid ultrasound, and orbital computed tomography formed the basis for the diagnoses. Ficoll-Paque density gradient centrifugation was used to isolate PBMCs from 10 ml of fresh peripheral blood. Total RNA was extracted with Trizol reagent, and quality was checked on an Agilent 2100 Bioanalyzer. Study-wide conclusions, independent of this receptor: During validation, the model predicted progression to ophthalmopathy a median of approximately six months ahead of onset, with 60% to 71% sensitivity and under 85% specificity. Most expanded thyroid clonotypes (frequency above 0.001) were also found in blood, which suggests that blood repertoires may mirror thyroid immune responses. A 13 V-J signature model separated ophthalmopathy from stable hyperthyroidism, with about 90% sensitivity and about 81% specificity in cross-validation and 80%/75% in testing. No statistical method was used to fix the sample size in advance, and group allocation was not hidden from the investigators.

The TCR beta CDR3 regions were amplified from RNA transcripts. A first-round RT-PCR of the TCR CDR3 used the HTBI primer set with the Qiagen OneStep RT-PCR kit. Libraries were constructed in a second round of multiplex PCR, after which size selection and purification were performed. Paired-end sequencing of the libraries was performed with 100 bp reads on an Illumina HiSeq2000. Per the authors' processing: SOAPnuke was used to process the raw data, throwing out any read that contained adapters or uncalled bases, had a mean Phred below 15, or lacked an exact constant-primer or identifier match. COPE v1.2.5 was used to merge high-quality paired reads, and clonotypes were defined as unique nucleotide sequences. MiTCR v1.1 was used to align clonotypes to the IMGT TRBV, TRBD and TRBJ reference segments. Analysis was restricted to V-J combinations with a frequency above 0.0001, which covered roughly 99% of repertoires. A TCS score was defined as the ratio of F50 (clonal expansion) to E x V (chaos), with BLOSUM62-based TCRdist applied between CDR3 peptides within each V-J. Welch's t-statistics and random forest reduced roughly 540 V-J features to roughly 13, which were used in a naive Bayes classifier (R e1071). The Morisita-Horn index was used to measure how similar the thyroid and blood repertoires were. TCRdb reanalyzed the raw reads on its own, using fastp at Q25 for trimming and MiXCR for clone calling, and kept in-frame beta chains. When rows share a CDR3 protein, they turn into one entry using the most common DNA and genes. It is TCRdb's table, rather than the study itself, that gives the V and J calls and clone size. The sample table shows tens of thousands of distinct CDR3 sequences, and about 57% are seen once. Together, the top ten hold roughly 3.4% of the sample.

The receptor was derived from a woman aged 55 to 70 with Graves' ophthalmopathy. Sequenced input: blood. The sequence is built from TRBV5-8 and TRBJ2-1, and TRBD2 may be the D gene, going by 6 matching bases. The DNA is as follows: TGTGCCAGCAGCTTCGGGCGCGGGGTAGCGGCTAATGAGCAGTTCTTC. This sequence encodes CASSFGRGVAANEQFF.